The 27 T cell receptor beta chains below all came from one sample that was sequenced in a study of T cell responses to AZD1222 COVID-19 vaccine. TCRdb keeps only in-frame clones here, not all; method: immunoSEQ multiplex PCR. The data hold roughly 110,000 clones, with roughly 91% observed a single time. The sample consisted of peripheral blood, taken 28 days after the second AZD1222 dose. The receptors originated from an adult who received the AZD1222 COVID-19 vaccine.

The V and J genes are TRBV5-5 and TRBJ1-4; D not resolved. CDR3 length: 15 amino acids. Trimming cost V 4 bases and J 8 bases, with 18 bases left between them. Germline assignment: CDR1 SGHKS and CDR2 YYEKEE (reference sequence). CDR3 sequence: CASSGTARGNEKLFF. The CDR3 DNA follows: TGTGCCAGCAGCGGAACAGCCCGAGGAAACGAAAAACTGTTTTTT.

This chain links TRBV7-2 with TRBJ2-1, with 9 bases matching TRBD2. The CDR3 totals 15 residues. Germline lookup yields CDR1 SGHTA and CDR2 FQGNSA. With V trimmed by 1 base and J by 6 bases, 4 bases remained unmatched. The CDR3 region has the DNA TGTGCCAGCAGCTTAGTAGCGGGGGTTGGCAATGAGCAGTTCTTC. This sequence encodes CASSLVAGVGNEQFF.

The rearrangement uses TRBV29-1 and TRBJ1-1, with D unresolved. The CDR3 spans 10 residues. Germline lookup yields CDR1 SQVTM and CDR2 ANQGSEA. V dropped 7 bases and J dropped 6 bases, with 9 bases sitting between them. This chain's CDR3 is CSAKDPEAFF. Written as DNA, the CDR3 is TGCAGCGCTAAGGACCCTGAAGCTTTCTTT.

The chain links TRBV5-8 to TRBJ2-2; 7 nucleotides agree with TRBD1. J gave up 3 bases and V 4 bases, and 15 bases lay outside the gene matches. The germline CDR1 and CDR2 sequences are SGHTS and YDEGEE. CDR3 length equals 18 residues. This CDR3 is CASSPRTGLHDDTGELFF. Written as DNA, the CDR3 is TGTGCCAGCAGCCCTCGGACAGGCCTACACGATGACACCGGGGAGCTGTTTTTT.

The V call is TRBV9, the J call TRBJ2-7; 7 bases map to TRBD1. The CDR3 is 14 amino acids. CDR1 is SGDLS, CDR2 YYNGEE, per germline. The ends lost 0 bases at V and 3 bases at J; junction bases unmatched: 3. CDR3 nucleotides: TGTGCCAGCAGCGTAGGGACAGGCCTCTACGAGCAGTACTTC. Its translation is CASSVGTGLYEQYF. Drawing the rest from reference TRBV9 and TRBJ2-7, the complete variable domain is DSGVTQTPKHLITATGQRVTLRCSPRSGDLSVYWYQQSLDQGLQFLIQYYNGEERAKGNILERFSAQQFPDLHSELNLSSLELGDSALYFCASSVGTGLYEQYFGPGTRLTVT.

The chain combines TRBV6-2 or TRBV6-3 with TRBJ1-4; the D is unclear. CDR1 and CDR2 from the germline V gene are MNHEY and SVGEGT. The CDR3 extends over 16 amino acids. Between the trimmed V and J ends, which lost 2 bases and 10 bases, there was a span of 20 bases. CDR3 bases: TGTGCCAGCAGTTACGGTGGTACAGCAAGCCTGGCAAAACTGTTTTTT. This sequence encodes CASSYGGTASLAKLFF.

The V gene is TRBV4-3, the J gene TRBJ2-1; 8 bases agree with TRBD1. This CDR3 is built from 20 residues. V shed 0 bases, J shed 8 bases, and the junction held 21 bases outside the gene matches. Germline V gene sequence: CDR1 LGHNA, CDR2 YSLEER. CDR3 bases: TGCGCCAGCAGCCAAGATCCATGGCAGGGGGCGCTTCGGGGAGACGATGAGCAGTTCTTC. Translation: CASSQDPWQGALRGDDEQFF.

The rearrangement uses TRBV30 and TRBJ2-2; D remains ambiguous. The CDR3 is 13 amino acids. Germline V gene lookup returns CDR1 GTSNPN and CDR2 SVGIG (reference sequence). Trimming cost V 4 bases and J 4 bases, with 10 bases left between them. The CDR3 reads CAWTPLSTGELFF. The CDR3, as DNA: TGTGCCTGGACACCACTCAGCACCGGGGAGCTGTTTTTT.

This clone turned up a few times. The rearrangement joins TRBV9 to TRBJ2-7; 8 bases align to TRBD1. CDR3 length: 16 residues. Germline V gives CDR1 SGDLS, CDR2 YYNGEE. V was clipped by 4 bases and J by 5 bases; unmatched bases: 14. In DNA, the CDR3 is TGTGCCAGCAGCCCCCAGCCGGACAGGGATATCCACGAGCAGTACTTC. This sequence encodes CASSPQPDRDIHEQYF.

V gene TRBV4-1 combines with J gene TRBJ2-2; 7 positions match TRBD2. In germline, CDR1 is MGHRA, CDR2 YSYEKL. Losses at the gene ends were 5 bases for V and 0 bases for J; bases not matched to a gene: 6. The CDR3 covers 16 residues. The CDR3 protein is CASSERGGANTGELFF. CDR3 nucleotides: TGCGCCAGCAGCGAGAGGGGAGGGGCGAACACCGGGGAGCTGTTTTTT.

In DNA form, the CDR3 reads TGTGCCAGCTCACCATCGATCGGAGGTGAAGCTTTCTTT. Translating gives CASSPSIGGEAFF. The chain has TRBV18 and TRBJ1-1; D gene unclear. CDR3 length: 13 residues. CDR1 is KGHSH, CDR2 LQKENI, per germline. Trimming removed 2 bases from V and 7 bases from J, with 11 bases in between.

V is TRBV27 and J is TRBJ1-6; D is undetermined. Trimming left V 3 bases short and J 7 bases short, with 4 bases between. Germline CDR1 is MNHEY and CDR2 is SMNVEV (reference sequence). This CDR3 region has 12 residues. CDR3 in DNA: TGTGCCAGCAGTTTCGGGAATTCACCCCTCCACTTT. This gives the protein CASSFGNSPLHF.

This chain links TRBV6-2 or TRBV6-3 with TRBJ1-5, with unresolved D. The CDR3 has 12 amino acids. V was trimmed by 5 bases and J by 6 bases, leaving 8 bases between them. Germline V gene lookup returns CDR1 MNHEY and CDR2 SVGEGT. The CDR3 sequence: CASSAVGQPQHF. For the CDR3, the DNA is TGTGCCAGCAGTGCGGTCGGTCAGCCCCAGCATTTT.

The rearrangement joins TRBV7-9 to TRBJ1-1; D unclear. V dropped 2 bases and J dropped 1 base, with 14 bases sitting between them. The CDR3 is 16 amino acids. CDR1 is SEHNR, CDR2 FQNEAQ, per germline (reference sequence). The CDR3 nucleotides read TGTGCCAGCAGCTTAACCCGGACGGCCAGGAACACTGAAGCTTTCTTT. Translation: CASSLTRTARNTEAFF.

CDR3 sequence: CASSPPYERYEQYF. The CDR3 nucleotides read TGTGCCAGCTCACCCCCCTATGAGAGGTACGAGCAGTACTTC. The rearrangement joins TRBV18 to TRBJ2-7; D gene uncertain. V was pared by 3 bases and J by 4 bases, with 13 bases between. Germline CDR1 is KGHSH and CDR2 is LQKENI. This CDR3 comprises 14 residues.

J is TRBJ2-7 and V is TRBV3-1 (or the pseudogene TRBV3-2), with D hard to call. Germline-derived CDR1 and CDR2 are LGHDT and YNNKEL (reference sequence). V was shortened by 0 bases and J by 3 bases, with 12 bases between the two germline ends. This CDR3 is 15 amino acids long. Here the CDR3 DNA reads TGTGCCAGCAGCCAAGAGGTGAGCAGGAACTACGAGCAGTACTTC. As protein: CASSQEVSRNYEQYF.

The V gene is TRBV27, the J gene TRBJ1-1; 7 bases are shared with TRBD1. V lost 8 bases to trimming and J lost 3 bases; unmatched junction nucleotides: 6. The V gene's germline CDR1 is MNHEY and CDR2 SMNVEV (reference sequence). There are 13 residues in the CDR3. DNA of the CDR3: TGTGCCAGCCACAGGGGATTCGACACTGAAGCTTTCTTT. As protein: CASHRGFDTEAFF.

The gene calls are TRBV9 and TRBJ1-4, with D maybe TRBD1 (6 bases). The CDR3 length is 15 residues. Germline assignment: CDR1 SGDLS and CDR2 YYNGEE. V dropped 4 bases and J dropped 8 bases, with 18 bases sitting between them. CDR3 sequence reads: CASSLDLGGTEKLFF. The CDR3, as DNA: TGTGCCAGCAGCCTAGACTTGGGGGGGACAGAAAAACTGTTTTTT.

This chain uses TRBV7-3 with TRBJ2-5, with TRBD2 identical over 11 bases. The germline CDR1 and CDR2 sequences are SGHTA and FQGTGA. With 5 bases clipped from V and 4 bases from J, the junction kept 6 bases outside the gene matches. There are 15 residues in the CDR3. CDR3 sequence reads: CASSPRLAGLETQYF. Here the CDR3 DNA reads TGTGCCAGCAGCCCCCGACTAGCGGGGTTAGAGACCCAGTACTTC.

The rearrangement links TRBV5-6 to TRBJ1-2; D gene ambiguous. The CDR3 runs 15 residues. Trimming took off 4 bases at V and 0 bases at J, with 13 bases between the two ends. Germline loops: CDR1 SGHDT, CDR2 YYEEEE. The CDR3 coding sequence is TGTGCCAGCAGCGGAAAAGGAACCGCTAACTATGGCTACACCTTC. This gives the protein CASSGKGTANYGYTF.

This chain joins TRBV28 and TRBJ1-2, with a possible D match to TRBD1 (6 bases). The V end lost 5 bases, the J end lost 9 bases, and 19 bases lay between the germline ends. CDR3 length: 14 amino acids. The germline V gene has CDR1 MDHEN and CDR2 SYDVKM. DNA for the CDR3: TGTGCCAGCAGTGGGGGGGGCCTACAGATGAGCTACACCTTC. This sequence encodes CASSGGGLQMSYTF.

This clone was seen only once. The rearrangement links TRBV11-1 to TRBJ1-1, with D possibly being TRBD1 (5 bases). V was cut by 2 bases and J by 4 bases, with 11 bases left in between. From germline, CDR1 is SGHAT and CDR2 FQDESV (reference sequence). The CDR3 covers 14 residues. The chain's CDR3 is CASSLPGFITEAFF. The CDR3 DNA reads as TGTGCCAGCAGCTTACCAGGGTTCATCACTGAAGCTTTCTTT.

The gene calls are TRBV7-9 and TRBJ2-7, with no clear D. Deletions cut 10 bases from V and 2 bases from J, with 9 bases between. Germline assignment: CDR1 SEHNR and CDR2 FQNEAQ (reference sequence). This CDR3 has 11 residues. The CDR3, as DNA: TGTGCCACCAGTGGGACCTACGAGCAGTACTTC. Translation: CATSGTYEQYF.

This rearrangement joins TRBV5-4 to TRBJ1-2, with TRBD1 matching over 7 bases. Germline CDR1 reads SGHNT; CDR2 reads YYREEE (reference sequence). CDR3 length: 15 amino acids. Losses at the gene ends were 0 bases for V and 2 bases for J; bases not matched to a gene: 4. This chain's CDR3 is CASSLGQGQNYGYTF. CDR3 nucleotides: TGTGCCAGCAGCTTGGGACAGGGTCAAAACTATGGCTACACCTTC.

J is TRBJ1-3 and V is TRBV28; D is possibly TRBD1 (5 bases). The germline V gene has CDR1 MDHEN and CDR2 SYDVKM. The CDR3 runs 15 residues. V was trimmed by 6 bases and J by 4 bases, leaving 16 bases between them. CDR3 DNA sequence: TGTGCCAGCAGCGGGGGAGTATTCCTGGGAAACACCATATATTTT. Translation gives CASSGGVFLGNTIYF.

The gene calls are TRBV7-2 and TRBJ2-2, with 9 bases lining up with TRBD1. The CDR3 has 14 residues. V lost 4 bases, J lost 5 bases, and 2 bases stayed unmatched. CDR1 is SGHTA, CDR2 FQGNSA, per germline. CDR3 coding DNA: TGTGCCAGCAGCTACGGGACAGGGACCGGGGAGCTGTTTTTT. This sequence encodes CASSYGTGTGELFF. Looking up the rest from reference TRBV7-2 and TRBJ2-2 gives the full variable domain: GAGVSQSPSNKVTEKGKDVELRCDPISGHTALYWYRQSLGQGLEFLIYFQGNSAPDKSGLPSDRFSAERTGGSVSTLTIQRTQQEDSAVYLCASSYGTGTGELFFGEGSRLTVL.

This sequence joins TRBV7-2 and TRBJ1-5; D not resolved. The CDR3 is 14 residues long. CDR1 is SGHTA, CDR2 FQGNSA, per germline. The V gene lost 3 bases and the J gene lost 7 bases, with 13 bases spanning the gap. The DNA for the CDR3 is TGTGCCAGCAGCTTCGACACCGCCGAACAGCCCCAGCATTTT. Amino acids: CASSFDTAEQPQHF.